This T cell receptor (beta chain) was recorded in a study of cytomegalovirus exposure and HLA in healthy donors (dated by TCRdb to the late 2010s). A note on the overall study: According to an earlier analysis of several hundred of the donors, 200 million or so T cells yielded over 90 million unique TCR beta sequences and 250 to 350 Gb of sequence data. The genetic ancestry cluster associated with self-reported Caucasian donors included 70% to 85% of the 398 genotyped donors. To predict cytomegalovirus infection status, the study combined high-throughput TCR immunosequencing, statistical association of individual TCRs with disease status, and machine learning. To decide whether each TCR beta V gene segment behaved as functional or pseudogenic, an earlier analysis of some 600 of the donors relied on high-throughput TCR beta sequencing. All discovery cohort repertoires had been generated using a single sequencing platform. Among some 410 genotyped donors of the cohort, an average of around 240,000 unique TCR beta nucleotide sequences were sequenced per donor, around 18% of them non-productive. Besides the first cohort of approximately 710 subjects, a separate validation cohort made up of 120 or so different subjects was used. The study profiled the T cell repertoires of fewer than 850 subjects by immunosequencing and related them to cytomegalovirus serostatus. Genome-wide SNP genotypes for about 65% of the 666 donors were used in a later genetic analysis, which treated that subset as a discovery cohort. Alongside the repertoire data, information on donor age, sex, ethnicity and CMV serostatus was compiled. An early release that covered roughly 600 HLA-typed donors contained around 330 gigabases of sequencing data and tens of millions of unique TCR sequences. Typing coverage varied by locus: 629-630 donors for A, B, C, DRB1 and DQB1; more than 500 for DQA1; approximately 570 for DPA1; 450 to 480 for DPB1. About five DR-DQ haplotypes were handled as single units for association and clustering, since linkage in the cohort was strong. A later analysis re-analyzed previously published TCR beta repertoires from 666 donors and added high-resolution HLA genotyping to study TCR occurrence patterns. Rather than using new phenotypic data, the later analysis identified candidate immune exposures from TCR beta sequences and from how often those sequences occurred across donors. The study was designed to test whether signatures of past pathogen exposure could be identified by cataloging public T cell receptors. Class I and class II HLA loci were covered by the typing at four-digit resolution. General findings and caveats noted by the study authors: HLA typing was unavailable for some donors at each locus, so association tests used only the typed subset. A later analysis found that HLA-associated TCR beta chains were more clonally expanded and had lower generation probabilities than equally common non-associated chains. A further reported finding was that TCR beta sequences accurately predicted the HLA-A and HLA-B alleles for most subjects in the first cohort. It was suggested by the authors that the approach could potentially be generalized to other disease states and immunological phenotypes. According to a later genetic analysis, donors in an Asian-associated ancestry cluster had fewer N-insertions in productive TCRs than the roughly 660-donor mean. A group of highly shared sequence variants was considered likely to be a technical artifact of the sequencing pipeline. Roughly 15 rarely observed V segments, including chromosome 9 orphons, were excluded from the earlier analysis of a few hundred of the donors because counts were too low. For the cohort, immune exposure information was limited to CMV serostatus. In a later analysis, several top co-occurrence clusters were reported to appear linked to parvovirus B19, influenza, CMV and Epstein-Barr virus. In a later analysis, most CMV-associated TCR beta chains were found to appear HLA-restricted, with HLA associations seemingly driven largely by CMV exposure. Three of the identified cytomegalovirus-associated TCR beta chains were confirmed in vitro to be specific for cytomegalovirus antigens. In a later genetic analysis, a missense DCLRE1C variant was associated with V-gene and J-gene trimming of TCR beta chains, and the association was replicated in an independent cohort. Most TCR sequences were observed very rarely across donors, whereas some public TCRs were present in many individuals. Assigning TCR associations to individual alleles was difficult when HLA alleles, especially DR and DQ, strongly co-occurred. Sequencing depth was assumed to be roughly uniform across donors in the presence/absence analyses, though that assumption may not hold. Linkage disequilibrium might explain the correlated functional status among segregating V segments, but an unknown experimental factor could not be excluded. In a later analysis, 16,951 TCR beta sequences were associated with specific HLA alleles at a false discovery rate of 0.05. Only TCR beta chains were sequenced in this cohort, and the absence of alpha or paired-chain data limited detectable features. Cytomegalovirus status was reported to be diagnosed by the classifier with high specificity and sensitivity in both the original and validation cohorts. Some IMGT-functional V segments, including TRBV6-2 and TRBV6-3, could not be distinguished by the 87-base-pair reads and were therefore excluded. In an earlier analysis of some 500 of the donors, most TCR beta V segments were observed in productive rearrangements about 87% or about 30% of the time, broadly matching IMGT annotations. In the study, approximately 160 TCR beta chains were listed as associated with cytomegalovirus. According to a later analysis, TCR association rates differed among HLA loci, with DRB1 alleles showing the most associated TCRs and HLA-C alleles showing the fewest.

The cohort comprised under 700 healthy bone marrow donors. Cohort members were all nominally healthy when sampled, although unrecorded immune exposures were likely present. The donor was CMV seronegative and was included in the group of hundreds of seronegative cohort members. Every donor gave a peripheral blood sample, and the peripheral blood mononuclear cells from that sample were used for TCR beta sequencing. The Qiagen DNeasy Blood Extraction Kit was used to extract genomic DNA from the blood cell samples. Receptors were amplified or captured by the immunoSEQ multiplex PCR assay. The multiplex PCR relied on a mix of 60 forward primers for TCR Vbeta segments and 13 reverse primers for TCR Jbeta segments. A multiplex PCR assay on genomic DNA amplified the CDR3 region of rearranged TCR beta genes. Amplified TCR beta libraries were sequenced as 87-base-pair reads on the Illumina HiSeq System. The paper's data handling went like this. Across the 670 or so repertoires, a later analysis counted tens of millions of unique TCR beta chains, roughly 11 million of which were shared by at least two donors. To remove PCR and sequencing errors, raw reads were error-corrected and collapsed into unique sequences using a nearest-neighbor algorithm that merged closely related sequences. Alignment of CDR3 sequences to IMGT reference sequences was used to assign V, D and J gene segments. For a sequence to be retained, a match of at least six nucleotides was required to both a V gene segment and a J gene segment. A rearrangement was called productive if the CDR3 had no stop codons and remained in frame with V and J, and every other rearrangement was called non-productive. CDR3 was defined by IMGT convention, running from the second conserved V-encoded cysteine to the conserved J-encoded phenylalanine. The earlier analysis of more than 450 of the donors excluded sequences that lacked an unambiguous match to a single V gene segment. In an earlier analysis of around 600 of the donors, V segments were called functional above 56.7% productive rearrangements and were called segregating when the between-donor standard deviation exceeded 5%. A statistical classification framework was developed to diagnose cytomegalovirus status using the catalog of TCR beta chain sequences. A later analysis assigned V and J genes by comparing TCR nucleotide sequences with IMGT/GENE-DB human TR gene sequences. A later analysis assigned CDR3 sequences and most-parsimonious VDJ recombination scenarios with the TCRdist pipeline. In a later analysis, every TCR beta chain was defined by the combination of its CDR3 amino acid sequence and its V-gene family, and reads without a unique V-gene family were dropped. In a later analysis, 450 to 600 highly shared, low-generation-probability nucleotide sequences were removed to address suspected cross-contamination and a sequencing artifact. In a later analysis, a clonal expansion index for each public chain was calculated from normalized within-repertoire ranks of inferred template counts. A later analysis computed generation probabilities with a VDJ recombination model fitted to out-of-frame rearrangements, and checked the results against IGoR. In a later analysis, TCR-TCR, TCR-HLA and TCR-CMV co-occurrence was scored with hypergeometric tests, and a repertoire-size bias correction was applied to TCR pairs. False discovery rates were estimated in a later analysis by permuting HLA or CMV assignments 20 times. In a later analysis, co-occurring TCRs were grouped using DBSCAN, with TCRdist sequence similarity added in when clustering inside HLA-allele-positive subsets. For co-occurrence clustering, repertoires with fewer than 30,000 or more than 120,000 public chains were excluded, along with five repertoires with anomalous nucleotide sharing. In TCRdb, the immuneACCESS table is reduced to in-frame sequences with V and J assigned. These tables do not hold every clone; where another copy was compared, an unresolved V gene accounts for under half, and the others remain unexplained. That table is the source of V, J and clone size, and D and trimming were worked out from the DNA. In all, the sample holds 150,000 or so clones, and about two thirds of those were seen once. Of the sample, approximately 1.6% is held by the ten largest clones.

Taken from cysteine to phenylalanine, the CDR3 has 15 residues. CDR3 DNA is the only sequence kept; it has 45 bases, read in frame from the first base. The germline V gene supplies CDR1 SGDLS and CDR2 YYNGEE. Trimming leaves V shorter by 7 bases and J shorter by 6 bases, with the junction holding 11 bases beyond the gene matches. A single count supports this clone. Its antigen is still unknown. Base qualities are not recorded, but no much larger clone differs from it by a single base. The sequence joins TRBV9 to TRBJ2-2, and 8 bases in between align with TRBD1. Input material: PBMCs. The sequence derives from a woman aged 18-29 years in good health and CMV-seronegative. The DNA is TGTGCCAGCTCTATTCAGGGGGCGCAAGCCGGGGAGCTGTTTTTT. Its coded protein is CASSIQGAQAGELFF.